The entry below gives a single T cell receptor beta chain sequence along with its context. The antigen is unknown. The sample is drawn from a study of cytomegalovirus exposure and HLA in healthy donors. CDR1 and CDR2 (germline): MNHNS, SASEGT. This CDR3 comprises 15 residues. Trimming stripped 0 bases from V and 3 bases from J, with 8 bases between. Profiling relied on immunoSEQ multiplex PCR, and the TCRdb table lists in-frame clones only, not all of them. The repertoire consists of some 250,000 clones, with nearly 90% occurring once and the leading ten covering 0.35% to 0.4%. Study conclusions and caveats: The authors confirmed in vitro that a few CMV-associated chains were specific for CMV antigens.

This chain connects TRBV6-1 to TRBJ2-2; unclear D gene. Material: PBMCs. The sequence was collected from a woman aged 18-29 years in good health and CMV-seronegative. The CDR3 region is CASSEAVTDTGELFF. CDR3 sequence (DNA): TGTGCCAGCAGTGAAGCGGTTACAGACACCGGGGAGCTGTTTTTT.